The source of this T cell receptor (beta chain) is a study of vaccination and CD4 T cells after COVID-19. Sample treatment: roughly 11-day PBMC culture with coronavirus spike peptide pools or control peptides (ViraFEST assay). Collection of the unexposed donor's CD4+ T cells took place before the COVID-19 pandemic (2011-2018). Overall study results and limits: Spike mono-reactive status applied to 304 of 307 vaccine-specific clones in convalescent patients.

At the Johns Hopkins FTIC core, DNA taken from cultured CD4+ T cells was sequenced by way of the Oncomine TCR Beta short-read assay. Genomic DNA from cultured CD4+ T cells was extracted. One entry per CDR3 protein, called by TCRdb with MiXCR from the PCR reads. The sample yields some 9,900 distinct CDR3 sequences, around 30% seen once. This clonotype was detected a few times. The antigen remains unidentified. The sample taken for sequencing was CD4+ T cells from blood, cultured in vitro. The TCR comes from a human donor in good health.

CDR3 nucleotide sequence: TGTGCCAGCAGTTTGGGACTTCAGCCCCAGCATTTT. Translating gives CASSLGLQPQHF. The chain carries TRBV6-2 or TRBV6-3 and TRBJ1-5; TRBD1 might be the D (5 bases). The germline V gene encodes CDR1 MNHEY and CDR2 SVGEGT. The CDR3 contains 12 residues. Trimming cost V 4 bases and J 6 bases, with 7 bases left between them.